The sample holds many counts of the clone carrying this T cell receptor beta chain. There were TCR beta CDR3 regions amplified from RNA transcripts. Primed by the HTBI set, a first-round RT-PCR was run on the TCR CDR3. TCRdb re-called the multiplex PCR reads with MiXCR, one entry per CDR3 protein. The data show about 260,000 distinct CDR3 sequences, roughly 17% seen once. The data were taken from a study of T cells in Graves' hyperthyroidism and ophthalmopathy. Diagnoses used clinical symptoms, serum thyroxine and TRAb, thyroid ultrasound and orbital computed tomography. The CDR3 covers 14 residues. V dropped 2 bases and J dropped 5 bases, with 9 bases sitting between them. Per germline, CDR1 SGHAT and CDR2 FQDESV (reference sequence).

The chain uses TRBV11-1 and TRBJ2-2; no clear D gene. Input material: blood. The TCR sequence derives from a woman aged 18-29 years with Graves' ophthalmopathy. The CDR3 sequence is CASSLHAATGELFF. The DNA of the CDR3 is TGTGCCAGCAGCTTACATGCGGCGACCGGGGAGCTGTTTTTT.